Sequencing of this T cell receptor (beta chain) was carried out in a study of cytomegalovirus exposure and HLA in healthy donors. Study-level results: According to a later analysis, TCR clusters from the first cohort tended to co-occur in the 110 or so validation repertoires.

With regard to this clone: Antigen specificity is unknown.

Assay: immunoSEQ multiplex PCR; the TCRdb copy retains only in-frame clones and omits some. The sample has about 160,000 clones, roughly 80% seen once; the top ten hold 2% to 2.5%. Per the germline V gene, CDR1 is SEHNR and CDR2 is FQNEAQ (reference sequence). The V end lost 7 bases, the J end lost 0 bases, and 12 bases lay between the germline ends. This CDR3 is 15 amino acids long. The J gene is TRBJ2-2, the V gene TRBV7-9; D remains unclear. This receptor was identified in a man between 25 and 39 years old in good health and CMV-seropositive. Sequenced: PBMCs. The CDR3 DNA reads as TGTGCCAGCATCCGCGGATACGCGAACACCGGGGAGCTGTTTTTT. Its translation is CASIRGYANTGELFF.